The next 5 T cell receptor beta chains were all read from a single sample in a study of T cells in localized non-small cell lung cancer (dated by TCRdb to between 2020 and 2021). The receptor library was made with the immunoSEQ multiplex PCR assay. TCRdb carries this immuneACCESS record with in-frame sequences only. Its versions omit some clonotypes, under half of them owing to an unresolved V gene in the studies checked, with the rest unexplained. For this sample there are 130,000 or so clones; about 90% appear just once. Together, the top ten hold over 1.5% of the sample. This sample comprised peripheral blood, obtained before any cancer treatment. The source of these receptors is a female donor aged 60 or older with stage I lung adenocarcinoma.

The gene calls are TRBV29-1 and TRBJ2-7; D may be TRBD2 (5 bases). Trimming stripped 4 bases from V and 4 bases from J, with 14 bases between. The CDR3 runs 13 residues. From germline, CDR1 is SQVTM and CDR2 ANQGSEA. In nucleotides, the CDR3 is TGCAGCGTTGGGCGCGGAGGTCGGTACGAGCAGTACTTC. Its protein is CSVGRGGRYEQYF.

This CDR3 is CARRGMASYEQYF. The CDR3 nucleotides are TGTGCCAGAAGGGGAATGGCCTCCTACGAGCAGTACTTC. This rearrangement joins TRBV6-5 to TRBJ2-7; the D gene is possibly TRBD1 (5 bases). V lost 9 bases and J 0 bases, leaving 12 bases between the germline ends. The germline CDR1 and CDR2 sequences are MNHEY and SVGAGI. This CDR3 comprises 13 residues.

The chain employs TRBV7-3 and TRBJ2-2; TRBD2 matches at 11 bases. The CDR3 contains 15 residues. Per the germline V gene, CDR1 is SGHTA and CDR2 is FQGTGA. With V trimmed by 4 bases and J by 11 bases, 9 bases remained unmatched. DNA for the CDR3: TGTGCCAGCAGCTCGGGACTAGCGGCCACCCGAGAGCTGTTTTTT. Translated: CASSSGLAATRELFF.

This chain joins TRBV28 and TRBJ2-5; D gene unclear. CDR1 is MDHEN and CDR2 is SYDVKM in the germline V gene. This CDR3 is 11 amino acids long. V shed 3 bases and J shed 7 bases, with 6 bases lying between them. The CDR3 nucleotides are TGTGCCAGCAGTTTTAGTGGGACCCAGTACTTC. Its protein is CASSFSGTQYF.

The rearrangement uses TRBV7-9 and TRBJ2-2, with D unclear. Trimming left V 2 bases short and J 4 bases short, with 8 bases between. CDR3 size: 14 residues. Per germline, CDR1 SEHNR and CDR2 FQNEAQ (reference sequence). DNA for the CDR3: TGTGCCAGCAGCTTATCTTTGACCACCGGGGAGCTGTTTTTT. Its translation: CASSLSLTTGELFF.